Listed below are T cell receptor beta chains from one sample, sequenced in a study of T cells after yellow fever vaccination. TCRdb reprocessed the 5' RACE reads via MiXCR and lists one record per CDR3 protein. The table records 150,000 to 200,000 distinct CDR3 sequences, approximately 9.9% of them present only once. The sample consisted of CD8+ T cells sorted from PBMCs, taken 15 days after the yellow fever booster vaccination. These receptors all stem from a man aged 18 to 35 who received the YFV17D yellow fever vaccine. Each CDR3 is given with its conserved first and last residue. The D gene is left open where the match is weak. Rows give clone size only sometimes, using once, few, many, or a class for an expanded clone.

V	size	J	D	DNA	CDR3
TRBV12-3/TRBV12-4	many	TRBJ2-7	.	TGTGCCAGCAGTTTAGTTCGTTTTGAGCAGTACTTC	CASSLVRFEQYF
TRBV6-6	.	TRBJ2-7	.	TGTGCCAGCAGTTACGACCCCTCCGAGCAGTACTTC	CASSYDPSEQYF
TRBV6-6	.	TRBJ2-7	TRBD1	TGTGCCAGCAGTCAACGGGACAGCTACGAGCAGTACTTC	CASSQRDSYEQYF
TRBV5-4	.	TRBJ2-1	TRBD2	TGTGCCAGCAGCTTGAGAGGGGCGGGGGATGAGCAGTTCTTC	CASSLRGAGDEQFF
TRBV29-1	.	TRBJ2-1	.	TGCAGCGTTGGGGCTTCACTCTCCTACAATGAGCAGTTCTTC	CSVGASLSYNEQFF
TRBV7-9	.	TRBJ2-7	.	TGTGCCAGCAGCTCCCAACAGGGCCCCTACGAGCAGTACTTC	CASSSQQGPYEQYF
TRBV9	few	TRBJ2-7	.	TGTGCCAGCAGCGCCAGTTCCGGGGCCTCCTACGAGCAGTACTTC	CASSASSGASYEQYF
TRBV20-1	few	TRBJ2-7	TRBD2	TGCAGTGCTAGAGATTTAGCGGGGGGCCGGTGGGAGCAGTACTTC	CSARDLAGGRWEQYF
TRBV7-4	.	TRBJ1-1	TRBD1	TGTGCCAGCAGCTTAGACAGGGGGTCGGGCACTGAAGCTTTCTTT	CASSLDRGSGTEAFF
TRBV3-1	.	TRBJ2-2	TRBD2	TGTGCCAGCAGTCATTCTCTAGCGGGGGCGTTGGGGACCGGGGAGCTGTTTTTT	CASSHSLAGALGTGELFF
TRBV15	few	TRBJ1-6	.	TGTGCCACCAGCAGGGACGGACGGGATGGTTCACCCCTCCACTTT	CATSRDGRDGSPLHF
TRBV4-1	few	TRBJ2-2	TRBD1	TGCGCCAGCAGCCAGGGCCGGGACAGGTACACCGGGGAGCTGTTTTTT	CASSQGRDRYTGELFF
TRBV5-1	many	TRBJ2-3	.	TGCGCCAGCAGCGGAAAAGGATGGATAAGCACAGATACGCAGTATTTT	CASSGKGWISTDTQYF
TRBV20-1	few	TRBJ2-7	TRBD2	TGCAGTGCTAGAGATCTCCAGCGGGGGTCATCCTACGAGCAGTACTTC	CSARDLQRGSSYEQYF
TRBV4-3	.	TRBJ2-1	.	TGCGCCAGCAGCCAAGATAAGGTAGCAGCCCCGCCCTACAATGAGCAGTTCTTC	CASSQDKVAAPPYNEQFF
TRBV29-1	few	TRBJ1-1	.	TGCAGCGTTGAAGATACAGGGACGAACACTGAAGCTTTCTTT	CSVEDTGTNTEAFF
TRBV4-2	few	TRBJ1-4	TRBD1	TGTGCCAGCAGCCGCGGACAGGAAAGTGAAAAACTGTTTTTT	CASSRGQESEKLFF
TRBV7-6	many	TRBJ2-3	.	TGTGCCAGCAGCTTAGGACAGCACACAGATACGCAGTATTTT	CASSLGQHTDTQYF
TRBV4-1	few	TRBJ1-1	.	TGCGCCAGCAGCCCAAAAGGGTCCCTGAACACTGAAGCTTTCTTT	CASSPKGSLNTEAFF
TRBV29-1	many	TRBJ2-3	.	TGCAGCGTTGACGAGCGGGCCCACGAAAATACGCAGTATTTT	CSVDERAHENTQYF
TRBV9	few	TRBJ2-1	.	TGTGCCAGCAGCGTAGAACAGGGCCCCTACAATGAGCAGTTCTTC	CASSVEQGPYNEQFF
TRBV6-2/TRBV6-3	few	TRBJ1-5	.	TGTGCCAGCAGCACCGGGACGGATAGCAATCAGCCCCAGCATTTT	CASSTGTDSNQPQHF
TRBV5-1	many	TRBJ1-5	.	TGCGCCAGCACCCTTTGGGCCGCCCCAATCCTACCCCCTCCTCAGCCCCAGCATTTT	CASTLWAAPILPPPQPQHF
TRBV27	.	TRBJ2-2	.	TGTGCCAGCAGTTTATCTGGGTATAACACCGGGGAGCTGTTTTTT	CASSLSGYNTGELFF
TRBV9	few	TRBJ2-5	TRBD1	TGTGCCAGCAGTGGACAGGTTCAAGAGACCCAGTACTTC	CASSGQVQETQYF
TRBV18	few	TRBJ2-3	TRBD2	TGTGCCAGCTCAGAAGGCCGGCGGGGGGGCCTCGGCACAGATACGCAGTATTTT	CASSEGRRGGLGTDTQYF
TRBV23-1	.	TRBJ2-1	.	TGCGCCAGCAGTCAATCGGACCTCTACAATGAGCAGTTCTTC	CASSQSDLYNEQFF
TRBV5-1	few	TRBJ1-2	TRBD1	TGCGCCAGCAGCCCGACCGGGACAGGGTACTATGGCTACACCTTC	CASSPTGTGYYGYTF
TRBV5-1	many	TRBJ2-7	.	TGCGCCAGCAGCTGGCTAGCTGGTTACGAGCAGTACTTC	CASSWLAGYEQYF
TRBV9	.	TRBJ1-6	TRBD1	TGTGCCAGCAGCCCGAGCCAGGGGGCTACTTCACCCCTCCACTTT	CASSPSQGATSPLHF
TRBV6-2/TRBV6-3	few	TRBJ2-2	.	TGTGCCAGCAGTTACGGCGTACTAAACACCGGGGAGCTGTTTTTT	CASSYGVLNTGELFF
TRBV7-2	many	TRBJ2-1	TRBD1	TGTGCCAGCAGCCCTCGACAGGGGGGCTACAATGAGCAGTTCTTC	CASSPRQGGYNEQFF
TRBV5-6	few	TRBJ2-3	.	TGTGCCAGCAGCTTTCGGACAGAGTACAGCACAGATACGCAGTATTTT	CASSFRTEYSTDTQYF
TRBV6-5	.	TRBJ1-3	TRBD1	TGTGCCAGCAGTCCCTTCCAGGGGGCCTCTGGAAACACCATATATTTT	CASSPFQGASGNTIYF
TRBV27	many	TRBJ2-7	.	TGTGCCAGCAGTCCCACACAGGTCTCCTACGAGCAGTACTTC	CASSPTQVSYEQYF
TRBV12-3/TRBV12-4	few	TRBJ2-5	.	TGTGCCAGCAGTAATAGCGGAGAGGGAGAGTTGGAAGCAGAGACCCAGTACTTC	CASSNSGEGELEAETQYF
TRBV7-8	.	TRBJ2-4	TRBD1	TGTGCCAGCAGCTCAGGGACAGGGCTGAACATTCAGTACTTC	CASSSGTGLNIQYF
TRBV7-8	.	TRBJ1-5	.	TGTGCCAGCAGCTTACTGACAGTCTCGCCCCAGCATTTT	CASSLLTVSPQHF
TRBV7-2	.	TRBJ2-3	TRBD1	TGTGCCAGCAGTACACCCGGACAGGGGATCCGCGAAAGCACAGATACGCAGTATTTT	CASSTPGQGIRESTDTQYF
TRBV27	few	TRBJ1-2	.	TGTGCCAGCAGTTTATCGACGGCCCATGGCTACACCTTC	CASSLSTAHGYTF